Each of the 18 T cell receptor beta chains below was sequenced from the same sample in a study of T cells in women clearing cervical HPV infection. The assay was immunoSEQ multiplex PCR, and TCRdb's table has in-frame clones only and misses some. Found here are 31,000 or so clones; the top ten clones hold roughly 4%. Sequenced sample: blood buffy coat. Source of these receptors: a woman between 18 and 69 years old with a cervical HPV16 infection that either progressed to CIN3+ or cleared (not recorded which).

Turning to this clone: The CDR3 end lies 3 residues beyond the end of the read and is filled in from the germline J gene. V and J are TRBV5-1 and TRBJ2-3; D uncertain. This CDR3 spans 15 amino acids. Germline V gene data show CDR1 as SGHRS and CDR2 as YFSETQ. The CDR3 spells CASSLVGRQQETQYF. Partial CDR3 DNA: TGCGCCAGCAGCTTGGTCGGTAGACAACAAGAGACG.

A note on this clone: The CDR3 goes on 3 residues after the read ends, and that part is filled in from the germline J gene. The rearrangement uses TRBV2 and TRBJ2-3; 10 nucleotides align to TRBD2. V dropped 7 bases and J dropped 3; count of bases not matched to a gene: 10. This CDR3 has 16 amino acids. Per the germline V gene, CDR1 is SNHLY and CDR2 is FYNNEI. Incomplete CDR3 DNA: TGTGCCAGCACGTCCCGGCTAGCGGGAGCAACAGATACG. Translating gives CASTSRLAGATDT. The whole CDR3 region reads CASTSRLAGATDTQYF. The whole variable domain, filled in from reference TRBV2 and TRBJ2-3, reads EPEVTQTPSHQVTQMGQEVILRCVPISNHLYFYWYRQILGQKVEFLVSFYNNEISEKSEIFDDQFSVERPDGSNFTLKIRSTKLEDSAMYFCASTSRLAGATDTQYFGPGTRLTVL.

About this clone itself: The read terminates 3 residues ahead of where the CDR3 ends, so the germline J gene completes it. The chain employs TRBV5-1 and TRBJ2-5; tentative D call: TRBD1 (7 bases). The germline V gene has CDR1 SGHRS and CDR2 YFSETQ. The CDR3 consists of 14 residues. Trimming left V 4 bases short and J 3 bases short, with 13 bases between. The CDR3 DNA, read in part, is TGCGCCAGCAGCCCCGGAGGGGGCGAAGAGACC. Translated, it gives CASSPGGGEET. The CDR3 in its entirety is CASSPGGGEETQYF.

On this clone: The read terminates 3 residues before the CDR3 end, so the remaining end is supplied by the germline J gene. This sequence joins TRBV20-1 and TRBJ1-2; tentatively, D is TRBD1 (6 bases). The CDR3 loop spans 14 amino acids. The V gene's germline CDR1 is DFQATT and CDR2 SNEGSKA (reference sequence). V shed 1 base and J shed 6 bases, with 15 bases lying between them. Partial CDR3 DNA: TGCAGTGCTAGAGGCCTTACAGGGCTAAATGGC. It yields the protein CSARGLTGLNG. From start to end, the CDR3 is CSARGLTGLNGYTF.

Concerning this clone: An end of the junction differs from the germline gene, which may be a read error. The CDR3 goes on 3 residues after the read ends, and that part is filled in from the germline J gene. The V gene is TRBV7-6, the J gene TRBJ1-5, with 11 nucleotides matching TRBD1. Germline values: CDR1 SGHVS, CDR2 FNYEAQ. The CDR3 is 17 amino acids. Here the CDR3 reads CASSLVLWTGGNEPQHF. CDR3 DNA, as far as it was read: TGTGCCAGCAGCTTAGTTCTCTGGACAGGGGGCAATGAGCCC.

Notes on this clone: The DNA ends 3 residues before the CDR3 does, and the rest of the CDR3 is filled in from the germline J gene. The V call is TRBV20-1, the J call TRBJ1-2; D is undetermined. The germline CDR1 and CDR2 sequences are DFQATT and SNEGSKA (reference sequence). V was clipped by 1 base and J by 3 bases, with 12 bases between them. This CDR3 contains 14 residues. The CDR3 DNA, read in part, is TGCAGTGCTAGAGCCCCTTCGCGGTACTATGGC. Protein product: CSARAPSRYYG. The complete CDR3 reads CSARAPSRYYGYTF.

The CDR3 spells CASSIAGTDSSPLHF. The sequenced CDR3 bases are TGTGCCAGTAGTATAGCGGGGACAGATAGTTCACCC. The chain has TRBV19 and TRBJ1-6; TRBD1 aligns across 7 bases. The read falls 3 residues short of the CDR3 end, and the missing part is taken from the germline J gene. The ends lost 1 base at V and 9 bases at J; junction bases unmatched: 6. Germline assignment: CDR1 LNHDA and CDR2 SQIVND (reference sequence). This CDR3 is built from 15 residues.

As concerns this clone: The CDR3 end falls 3 residues outside the read, so it is completed with the germline J gene. The chain joins TRBV20-1 to TRBJ2-1; 10 bases agree with TRBD2. Germline loops: CDR1 DFQATT, CDR2 SNEGSKA (reference sequence). V was clipped by 6 bases and J by 6 bases; unmatched bases: 8. CDR3 length: 14 amino acids. The CDR3 bases that were read are TGCAGTGCCGCTATAGCGGGAGGTAGCAATGAG. Translated, it gives CSAAIAGGSNE. The full CDR3 reads CSAAIAGGSNEQFF.

As concerns this clone: The read ends 3 residues before the CDR3 terminus; that terminus is restored from the germline J gene. V is TRBV20-1 and J is TRBJ1-2; TRBD1 matches at 9 bases. This CDR3 is built from 15 residues. Germline lookup yields CDR1 DFQATT and CDR2 SNEGSKA (reference sequence). The sequenced part of the CDR3 DNA is TGCAGTGCTAGAGTTGTCGGGACAGGGACCTCGGGC. Protein: CSARVVGTGTSG. The entire CDR3 protein is CSARVVGTGTSGYTF.

Notes on this clone: The sequence runs out 3 residues before the end of the CDR3; the remainder is reconstructed from the germline J gene. This chain uses TRBV11-2 with TRBJ2-4; D is unclear. The CDR3 contains 15 residues. Germline V CDR1 and CDR2: SGHAT, FQNNGV. Trimming stripped 7 bases from V and 0 bases from J, with 13 bases between. The DNA read from the CDR3 is TGTGCCAGCACCGAAAGCCCAATAGCCAAAAACATT. Its translation is CASTESPIAKNI. The entire CDR3 protein reads CASTESPIAKNIQYF.

Details on this clone: Sequencing ends 3 residues short of the CDR3 end; the germline J gene provides the rest. J is TRBJ2-1 and V is TRBV20-1, with 7 bases lining up with TRBD2. V lost 5 bases to trimming and J lost 9 bases; unmatched junction nucleotides: 16. CDR3 length equals 15 residues. Looked up from germline, CDR1 is DFQATT and CDR2 is SNEGSKA (reference sequence). CDR3 amino acids: CSAPDVRTSNSEQFF. CDR3 bases read: TGCAGTGCTCCCGACGTAAGGACTAGTAACAGTGAG.

Turning to this clone: Read coverage stops 3 residues before the CDR3 terminus; the germline J gene supplies the remainder. The rearrangement links TRBV7-9 to TRBJ2-3; 7 positions agree with TRBD1. The germline gives CDR1 SEHNR, CDR2 FQNEAQ (reference sequence). The CDR3 covers 15 residues. The CDR3 sequence: CASSLGTGVYQPQYF. The CDR3 bases that were read are TGTGCCAGCAGCTTAGGGACAGGAGTTTATCAGCCG.

A remark on this clone: The read ends 3 residues early relative to the CDR3; the germline J gene fills the gap. This sequence joins TRBV7-8 and TRBJ1-2, with 12 bases identical to TRBD1. CDR3 length: 17 residues. CDR1 SGHVS and CDR2 FQNEAQ come from the germline V gene. V lost 5 bases, J lost 7 bases, and 14 bases stayed unmatched. CDR3 in amino acids: CASSARGGTGGSGGYTF. CDR3 bases read: TGTGCCAGCAGCGCCCGGGGGGGGACAGGGGGCTCGGGTGGC.

About this clone itself: The read finishes 3 residues shy of the CDR3 end, and the germline J gene is used to complete it. The genes are TRBV5-1 and TRBJ2-7; 9 bases are shared with TRBD1. V was pared by 7 bases and J by 5 bases, with 7 bases of the junction left unmatched. Germline CDR1 is SGHRS and CDR2 is YFSETQ. This CDR3 has 13 amino acids. The sequenced part of the CDR3 DNA is TGCGCCAGCGGGACAGGGAATATGAACGAG. It yields the protein CASGTGNMNE. The full-length CDR3 reads as CASGTGNMNEQYF.

With regard to this clone: The read gets to within 3 residues of the CDR3 end, and the germline J gene fills in the rest. The chain links TRBV7-2 to TRBJ1-4; D remains unclear. Trimming took off 5 bases at V and 8 bases at J, with 15 bases between the two ends. This CDR3 has 14 residues. The germline gives CDR1 SGHTA, CDR2 FQGNSA. CDR3 residues: CASSPGSRVEKLFF. The CDR3 bases that were read are TGTGCCAGCAGCCCCGGATCGCGGGTGGAAAAA.

Of note for this clone: The read comes to an end 3 residues before the CDR3 does, leaving the germline J gene to fill in the end. The chain uses TRBV7-6 and TRBJ2-7, with a weak D call TRBD2 (5 bases). The CDR3 is 16 residues long. CDR1 is SGHVS and CDR2 is FNYEAQ in the germline V gene. The ends were cut back, 3 bases at V and 5 bases at J, with 20 bases in the middle. The CDR3 sequence is CASSFLIPGSGNEQYF. The part of the CDR3 DNA that was read is TGTGCCAGCAGCTTCCTCATACCGGGAAGCGGCAACGAG. The full variable domain, its missing parts supplied by reference TRBV7-6 and TRBJ2-7, is GAGVSQSPRYKVTKRGQDVALRCDPISGHVSLYWYRQALGQGPEFLTYFNYEAQQDKSGLPNDRFSAERPEGSISTLTIQRTEQRDSAMYRCASSFLIPGSGNEQYFGPGTRLTVT.

Incomplete CDR3 DNA: TGCAGTGCTACAACAGGGGGACTGAATTCACCA. It encodes CSATTGGLNSP. The whole CDR3 protein is CSATTGGLNSPLFF. V and J are TRBV20-1 and TRBJ1-4; 8 bases map to TRBD1. The DNA ends 3 residues before the CDR3 does, and the rest of the CDR3 is filled in from the germline J gene. The CDR3 is made up of 14 amino acids. Germline V gene lookup returns CDR1 DFQATT and CDR2 SNEGSKA (reference sequence).

On this clone itself: From the germline J gene comes the end of the CDR3, since the read stops 3 residues before it. The V call is TRBV19, the J call TRBJ1-5; D gene unclear. CDR1 is LNHDA, CDR2 SQIVND, per germline (reference sequence). Between the trimmed V and J ends, which lost 4 bases and 6 bases, there was a span of 16 bases. The CDR3 is 15 amino acids. CDR3 loop: CASSTRPKSRQPQHF. The DNA read from the CDR3 is TGTGCCAGTAGTACCAGGCCCAAATCTCGTCAGCCC.